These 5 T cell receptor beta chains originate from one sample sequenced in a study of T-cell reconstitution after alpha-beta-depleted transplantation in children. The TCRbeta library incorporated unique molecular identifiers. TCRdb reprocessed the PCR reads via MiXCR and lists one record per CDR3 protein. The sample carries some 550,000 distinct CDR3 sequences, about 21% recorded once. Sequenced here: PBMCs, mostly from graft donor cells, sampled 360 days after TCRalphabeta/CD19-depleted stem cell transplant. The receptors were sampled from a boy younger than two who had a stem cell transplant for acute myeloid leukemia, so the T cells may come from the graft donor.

CDR3 amino acids: CASSLVGPGADTQYF. The CDR3 DNA sequence: TGTGCCAGCAGCTTGGTAGGCCCCGGGGCCGATACGCAGTATTTT. The V call is TRBV5-4, the J call TRBJ2-3, with D tentatively TRBD1 or TRBD2 (5 bases each). This CDR3 comprises 15 residues. CDR1 and CDR2 (germline): SGHNT, YYREEE (reference sequence). Trimming shortened V by 0 bases and J by 6 bases, and 14 bases separated the two germline ends.

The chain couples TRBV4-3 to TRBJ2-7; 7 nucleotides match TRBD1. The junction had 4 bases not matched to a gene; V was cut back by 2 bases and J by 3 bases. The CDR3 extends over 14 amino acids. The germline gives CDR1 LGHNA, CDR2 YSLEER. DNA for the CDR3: TGCGCCAGCAGCCAACTGAGACAGGGCTACGAGCAGTACTTC. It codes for CASSQLRQGYEQYF.

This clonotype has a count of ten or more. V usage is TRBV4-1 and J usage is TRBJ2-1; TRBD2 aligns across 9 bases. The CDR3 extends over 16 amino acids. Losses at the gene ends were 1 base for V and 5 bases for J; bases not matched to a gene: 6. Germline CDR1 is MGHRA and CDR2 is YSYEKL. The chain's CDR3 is CASSQAPSGANNEQFF. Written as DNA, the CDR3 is TGCGCCAGCAGCCAAGCACCTAGCGGGGCGAACAATGAGCAGTTCTTC.

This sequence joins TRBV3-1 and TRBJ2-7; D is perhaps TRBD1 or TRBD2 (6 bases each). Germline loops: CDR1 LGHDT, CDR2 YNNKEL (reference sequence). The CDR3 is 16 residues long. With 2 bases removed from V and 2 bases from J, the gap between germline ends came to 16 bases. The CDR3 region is CASSQSRRGLPYEQYF. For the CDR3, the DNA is TGTGCCAGCAGCCAATCGCGCCGGGGGCTTCCCTACGAGCAGTACTTC.

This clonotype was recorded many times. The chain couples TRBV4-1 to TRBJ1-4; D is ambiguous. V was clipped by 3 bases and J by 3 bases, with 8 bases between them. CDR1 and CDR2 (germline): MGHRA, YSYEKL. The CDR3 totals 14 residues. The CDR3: CASSHVQSNEKLFF. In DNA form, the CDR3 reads TGCGCCAGCAGCCACGTTCAATCTAATGAAAAACTGTTTTTT.